These 12 T cell receptor beta chains were all obtained from the same sample, sequenced in a study of CD8+CD57+ T cells in acquired aplastic anemia. For sequencing, patients were chosen who had shown expansion of CD8+CD57+ cells by flow cytometry. It was genomic DNA that served as the template for profiling TCR beta VDJ and CDR3. TCRdb independently ran MiXCR on the reads; one entry per CDR3 protein. The table includes hundreds of thousands of distinct CDR3 sequences, around 82% detected once. Sequenced: sorted CD4+, CD8+, or CD8+CD57+ T cells (not recorded which) from PBMCs. The receptor source for this set is a human donor with aplastic anemia.

On this clonotype itself: The junction departs from the called germline gene at one end, perhaps through a read error. This chain joins TRBV9 and TRBJ2-5, with D possibly matching TRBD1 (7 bases). Germline V gives CDR1 SGDLS, CDR2 YYNGEE. The CDR3 is made up of 14 amino acids. In nucleotides, the CDR3 is TGTGCCACCAGCAGGGGGGCCCGCCAAGACTGCCAGTACTTC. As protein: CATSRGARQDCQYF.

The chain employs TRBV11-1 and TRBJ1-4; D uncertain. V lost 3 bases to trimming and J lost 0 bases, with 14 bases between them. The CDR3 runs to 17 residues. Germline V gives CDR1 SGHAT, CDR2 FQDESV (reference sequence). The DNA of the CDR3 is TGTGCCAGCAGCTTTCAAAGAAGCGGGACAACTAATGAAAAACTGTTTTTT. Its translation is CASSFQRSGTTNEKLFF.

The V and J genes are TRBV7-2 and TRBJ2-1; 8 positions agree with TRBD1. V was pared by 1 base and J by 16 bases, with 15 bases of the junction left unmatched. The length of the CDR3 is 15 residues. CDR1 is SGHTA, CDR2 FQGNSA, per germline. The CDR3 nucleotides are TGTGCCAGCAGCTTAGTACAGGGGGGCACAAAAGCTCACTTCTTC. As protein: CASSLVQGGTKAHFF.

The chain couples TRBV5-1 to TRBJ1-2; a possible D gene is TRBD1 (5 bases). Germline V gene sequence: CDR1 SGHRS, CDR2 YFSETQ. The CDR3 runs 16 residues. V was cut by 3 bases and J by 5 bases, with 20 bases left in between. CDR3 residues: CASSSAWDGLVYGYTF. The CDR3 nucleotides read TGCGCCAGCAGCTCGGCGTGGGACGGGCTCGTATATGGCTACACCTTC.

The rearrangement links TRBV11-3 to TRBJ2-5; 9 bases align to TRBD2. Trimming cost V 5 bases and J 4 bases; bases outside gene matches: 8. The CDR3 spans 15 residues. The germline V gene encodes CDR1 SGHNT and CDR2 YENEEA. The CDR3 sequence is CASSPAGGWGETQYF. The CDR3 DNA sequence: TGTGCCAGCAGCCCAGCGGGGGGTTGGGGAGAGACCCAGTACTTC.

The genes are TRBV10-3 and TRBJ2-5, with D perhaps matching TRBD2 (6 bases). In germline, CDR1 is ENHRY, CDR2 SYGVKD. The CDR3 has 17 residues. V lost 3 bases and J 10 bases, leaving 27 bases between the germline ends. The CDR3 protein is CAISDYGPSSMGGIQYF. In DNA, the CDR3 is TGTGCCATCAGTGATTATGGTCCCTCAAGCATGGGGGGAATCCAGTACTTC.

This chain connects TRBV7-9 to TRBJ1-5, with D unresolved. Germline V lookup: CDR1 SEHNR, CDR2 FQNEAQ (reference sequence). V shed 0 bases and J shed 10 bases, with 13 bases lying between them. The CDR3 spans 14 residues. The CDR3 DNA follows: TGTGCCAGCAGCTTAGCTCATAGGAAAAAACCCCAGCATTTT. Translated, it gives CASSLAHRKKPQHF.

The gene calls are TRBV2 and TRBJ2-1, with 11 bases that match TRBD2. Per the germline V gene, CDR1 is SNHLY and CDR2 is FYNNEI. Trimming took 7 bases from V and 2 from J; bases not matched to a gene: 4. The CDR3 consists of 15 residues. The CDR3 protein is CASTRSGGAYNEQFF. Written as DNA, the CDR3 is TGTGCCAGCACCCGTAGCGGGGGGGCCTACAATGAGCAGTTCTTC.

The J gene is TRBJ1-2, the V gene TRBV7-8; the D is unclear. CDR1 is SGHVS, CDR2 FQNEAQ, per germline. The CDR3 is 13 residues long. V lost 0 bases and J lost 7, with 9 bases in between. The CDR3 region is CASSLAVAGGYTF. The CDR3 nucleotides read TGTGCCAGCAGCTTAGCCGTTGCAGGTGGCTACACCTTC.

Regarding this clonotype: This likely comes from a read error, as the CDR3 has no conserved phenylalanine or tryptophan at its end. The DNA is left out, because the CDR3 cannot be placed on it with certainty; the CDR3 is given as TCRdb lists it. This chain uses TRBV2 with TRBJ2-7; the table's D call TRBD2 went unverified against the DNA. The CDR3 adds up to 12 amino acids, both ends counted. Germline V lookup: CDR1 SNHLY, CDR2 FYNNEI. CDR3 in amino acids: CASSPSHSEQHD.

The J gene is TRBJ1-4, the V gene TRBV12-5, with 10 bases that match TRBD1. V was clipped by 4 bases and J by 8 bases; unmatched bases: 10. Germline V gene data show CDR1 as LGHNT and CDR2 as FRNRAP. This CDR3 region has 16 residues. The CDR3 bases are TGTGCTAGTGGTTCAATCGACAGGGGGCGCAGGGAAAAACTGTTTTTT. Its protein is CASGSIDRGRREKLFF.

The CDR3: CASGLDSATNEKLFF. As DNA, the CDR3 is TGTGCTAGTGGTTTGGACAGCGCAACTAATGAAAAACTGTTTTTT. This sequence joins TRBV12-5 and TRBJ1-4; D uncertain. The CDR3 has 15 amino acids. V shed 1 base and J shed 0 bases, with 6 bases lying between them. Per the germline V gene, CDR1 is LGHNT and CDR2 is FRNRAP.